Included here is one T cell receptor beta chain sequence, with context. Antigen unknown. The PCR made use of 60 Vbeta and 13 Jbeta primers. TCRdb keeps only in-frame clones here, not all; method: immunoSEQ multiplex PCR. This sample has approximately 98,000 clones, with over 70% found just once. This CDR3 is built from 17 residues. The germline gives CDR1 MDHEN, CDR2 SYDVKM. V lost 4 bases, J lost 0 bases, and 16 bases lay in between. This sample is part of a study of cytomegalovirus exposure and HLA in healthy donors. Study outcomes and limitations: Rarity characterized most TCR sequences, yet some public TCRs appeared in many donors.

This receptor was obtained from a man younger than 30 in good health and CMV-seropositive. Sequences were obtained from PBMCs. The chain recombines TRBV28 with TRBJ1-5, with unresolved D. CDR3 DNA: TGTGCCAGCAGTTCACCAGACACTTTCTATAGCAATCAGCCCCAGCATTTT. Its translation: CASSSPDTFYSNQPQHF.